This entry describes one T cell receptor (beta chain). The authors distributed each subset's genomic DNA evenly over several immunoSEQ plates. Here immunoSEQ multiplex PCR was the method, and the copy in TCRdb shows in-frame clones only, minus some. The sample records just over 2,000,000 clones, approximately 94% being singletons. The data are from a study of shared clonotypes between healthy human individuals. V lost 7 bases, J lost 0 bases, and 9 bases stayed unmatched. CDR1 and CDR2 from the germline V gene are MDHEN and SYDVKM. The CDR3 sequence is 16 residues long. Naive CD8 cells lacked CD45RO and underwent positive selection for CCR7, leaving out terminally differentiated effector memory CD45RA+ cells.

This TCR was sampled from a man aged 18 to 29 in good health. Sequencing used naive CD8+ T cells sorted from blood. V gene TRBV28 combines with J gene TRBJ2-7; TRBD1 agrees at 10 bases. The CDR3 sequence is CASTTPRTGGSYEQYF. In DNA, the CDR3 is TGTGCCAGCACTACCCCCCGGACAGGGGGCTCCTACGAGCAGTACTTC.